A selection of T cell receptor beta chains follows, all from one sample in a study of blood T cell repertoires in COVID-19. Assay: immunoSEQ multiplex PCR; the TCRdb copy retains only in-frame clones and omits some. Altogether 100,000 to 150,000 clones are present, about 86% being singletons, with the ten largest covering 3.5% to 4%. The sample was peripheral blood. These receptors were collected from a woman in her 50s with acute or convalescent COVID-19. CDR3s include the opening cysteine and the closing phenylalanine or tryptophan. The D gene is left open where the match is weak. Only some rows state a clone size, as once, few, many or a class for expanded clones.

D gene	CDR3 length	clone size	V gene	J gene	CDR3 protein
.	15	.	TRBV6-5	TRBJ1-1	CASSYSTRMNTEAFF
TRBD1	14	once	TRBV29-1	TRBJ2-3	CSDAGQGAWDTQYF
.	12	.	TRBV5-6	TRBJ1-5	CASSQDNQPQHF
.	15	few	TRBV14	TRBJ1-2	CASSPPAGTTYGYTF
.	12	.	TRBV5-4	TRBJ2-5	CASSSRGETQYF
.	15	.	TRBV29-1	TRBJ2-3	CSVEEETGPTDTQYF
TRBD1	16	.	TRBV13	TRBJ1-1	CASNRFPGQGFTEAFF
TRBD1	14	.	TRBV19	TRBJ1-2	CASSVQGVNYGYTF
TRBD1	17	.	TRBV5-5	TRBJ1-2	CASSLDTGTGGIWGYTF
TRBD1	15	.	TRBV5-6	TRBJ1-2	CASSRDRGLTYGYTF
TRBD1	15	.	TRBV7-6	TRBJ1-2	CASSLTGTANYGYTF
.	16	.	TRBV28	TRBJ1-1	CASSLSGVRGNTEAFF
TRBD1	15	.	TRBV5-5	TRBJ2-7	CASSLANTGDHEQYF
.	14	.	TRBV7-9	TRBJ1-3	CASSLALAGNTIYF
.	14	.	TRBV5-1	TRBJ2-3	CASSSGGVKDTQYF
TRBD1	15	.	TRBV2	TRBJ1-3	CASSRQGSYGNTIYF
TRBD1	14	once	TRBV19	TRBJ1-1	CASSAAGGYTEAFF
TRBD2	17	once	TRBV3-1/TRBV3-2	TRBJ2-2	CASRALAGIKNTGELFF
.	15	.	TRBV29-1	TRBJ2-1	CSVLPYRTRYNEQFF
.	14	.	TRBV19	TRBJ2-7	CASSIDYQGYEQYF
TRBD2	17	.	TRBV7-9	TRBJ2-1	CASSPSDWAGGHNEQFF
.	14	.	TRBV19	TRBJ1-1	CASSIQGVNTEAFF
.	12	.	TRBV10-2	TRBJ2-7	CASRRDIYEQYF
TRBD1	16	few	TRBV3-1/TRBV3-2	TRBJ2-7	CASSHDRGQGYYEQYF
.	15	.	TRBV6-5	TRBJ1-1	CASRQGRLMNTEAFF
.	13	.	TRBV5-4	TRBJ1-2	CASSSPTYYGYTF
.	14	.	TRBV4-2	TRBJ2-3	CASSQDTYTDTQYF
TRBD1	16	few	TRBV5-1	TRBJ1-5	CASSLAPGQVMTTQHF
.	15	.	TRBV10-2	TRBJ1-1	CASSERRGTDTEAFF
.	15	.	TRBV9	TRBJ1-3	CASSVGEGGGNTIYF
TRBD2	15	.	TRBV5-1	TRBJ2-1	CASSLVAGDYNEQFF
.	15	.	TRBV10-1	TRBJ2-3	CASSERLAATDTQYF
TRBD1	14	.	TRBV5-1	TRBJ1-1	CASSLQGVDTEAFF
.	18	.	TRBV6-2/TRBV6-3	TRBJ2-3	CASSYGGRGSGSTDTQYF
.	13	.	TRBV4-2	TRBJ1-5	CASSQVRGQPQHF
.	14	.	TRBV27	TRBJ2-2	CASRTAGKAGELFF
.	14	.	TRBV2	TRBJ1-3	CASKAQGPGNTIYF